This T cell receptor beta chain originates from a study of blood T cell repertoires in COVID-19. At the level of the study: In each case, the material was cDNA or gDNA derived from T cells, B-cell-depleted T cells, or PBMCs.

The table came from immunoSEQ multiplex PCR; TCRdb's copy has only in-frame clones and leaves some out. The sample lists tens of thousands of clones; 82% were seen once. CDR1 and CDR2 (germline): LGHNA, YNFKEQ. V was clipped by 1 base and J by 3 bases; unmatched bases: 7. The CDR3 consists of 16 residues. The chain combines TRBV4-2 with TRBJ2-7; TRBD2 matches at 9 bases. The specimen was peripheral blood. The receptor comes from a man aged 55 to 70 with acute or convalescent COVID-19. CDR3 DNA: TGTGCCAGCAGCCAAGTCGGGCTAGCGGGAAACTACGAGCAGTACTTC. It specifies CASSQVGLAGNYEQYF.